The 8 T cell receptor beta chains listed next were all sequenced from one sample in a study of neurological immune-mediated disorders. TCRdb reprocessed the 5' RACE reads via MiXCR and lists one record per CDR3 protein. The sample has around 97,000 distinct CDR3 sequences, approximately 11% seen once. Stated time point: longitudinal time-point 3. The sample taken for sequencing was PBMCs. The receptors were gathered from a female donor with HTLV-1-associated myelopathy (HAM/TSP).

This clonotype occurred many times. The CDR3 coding sequence is TGTGCCAGCAGCCCTACACAACAGGGAAGGAGCACCGGGGAGCTGTTTTTT. Encoded protein: CASSPTQQGRSTGELFF. The chain joins TRBV12-3 or TRBV12-4 to TRBJ2-2; a weak D match, TRBD1 (6 bases). The CDR3 has 17 residues. V was clipped by 6 bases and J by 4 bases, with 21 bases between them.

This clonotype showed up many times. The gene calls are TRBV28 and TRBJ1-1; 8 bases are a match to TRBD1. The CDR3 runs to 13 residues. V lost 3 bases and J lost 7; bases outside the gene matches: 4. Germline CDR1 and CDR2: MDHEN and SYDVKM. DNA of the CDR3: TGTGCCAGCAGTTTCAGGGGGCGTGATGAAGCTTTCTTT. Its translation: CASSFRGRDEAFF.

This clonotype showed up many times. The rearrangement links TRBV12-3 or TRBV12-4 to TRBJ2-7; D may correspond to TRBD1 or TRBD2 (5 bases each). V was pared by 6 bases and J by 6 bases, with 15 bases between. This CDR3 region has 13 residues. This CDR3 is CASRGTGLPEQYF. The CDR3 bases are TGTGCCAGCAGGGGGACGGGTCTACCCGAGCAGTACTTC.

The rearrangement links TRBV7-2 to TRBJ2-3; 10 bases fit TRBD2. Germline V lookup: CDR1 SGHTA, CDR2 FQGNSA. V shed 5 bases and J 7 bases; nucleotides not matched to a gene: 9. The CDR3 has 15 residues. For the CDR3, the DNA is TGTGCCAGCAGCCGAAGCGGGGGGGCCATGAATACGCAGTATTTT. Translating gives CASSRSGGAMNTQYF.

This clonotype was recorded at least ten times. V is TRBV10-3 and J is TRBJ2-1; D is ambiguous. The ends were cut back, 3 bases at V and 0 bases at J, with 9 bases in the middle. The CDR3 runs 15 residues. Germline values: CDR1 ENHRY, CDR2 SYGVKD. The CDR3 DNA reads TGTGCCATCAGTGAAACGGCTGTCTCCTACAATGAGCAGTTCTTC. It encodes CAISETAVSYNEQFF.

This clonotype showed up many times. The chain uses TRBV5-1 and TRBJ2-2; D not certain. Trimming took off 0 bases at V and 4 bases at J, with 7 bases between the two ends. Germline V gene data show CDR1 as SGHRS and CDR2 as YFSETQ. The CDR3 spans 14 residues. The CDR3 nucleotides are TGCGCCAGCAGCTTGGAGCCATCCACCGGGGAGCTGTTTTTT. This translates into CASSLEPSTGELFF.

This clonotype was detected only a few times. CDR3 sequence (DNA): TGTGCCAGCAGCGGACAGTCCCCCGCGAACACCGGGGAGCTGTTTTTT. This sequence encodes CASSGQSPANTGELFF. The V and J genes are TRBV2 and TRBJ2-2; maybe TRBD1 (6 bases). Germline CDR1 is SNHLY and CDR2 is FYNNEI. The CDR3 has 16 amino acids. Deletions cut 6 bases from V and 0 bases from J, with 14 bases between.

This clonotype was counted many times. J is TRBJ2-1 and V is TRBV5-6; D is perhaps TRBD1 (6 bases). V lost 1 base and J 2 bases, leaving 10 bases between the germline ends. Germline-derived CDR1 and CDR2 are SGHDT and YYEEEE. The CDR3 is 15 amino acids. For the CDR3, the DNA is TGTGCCAGCAGCTTGCTGCAGGGGACCTACAATGAGCAGTTCTTC. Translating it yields CASSLLQGTYNEQFF.